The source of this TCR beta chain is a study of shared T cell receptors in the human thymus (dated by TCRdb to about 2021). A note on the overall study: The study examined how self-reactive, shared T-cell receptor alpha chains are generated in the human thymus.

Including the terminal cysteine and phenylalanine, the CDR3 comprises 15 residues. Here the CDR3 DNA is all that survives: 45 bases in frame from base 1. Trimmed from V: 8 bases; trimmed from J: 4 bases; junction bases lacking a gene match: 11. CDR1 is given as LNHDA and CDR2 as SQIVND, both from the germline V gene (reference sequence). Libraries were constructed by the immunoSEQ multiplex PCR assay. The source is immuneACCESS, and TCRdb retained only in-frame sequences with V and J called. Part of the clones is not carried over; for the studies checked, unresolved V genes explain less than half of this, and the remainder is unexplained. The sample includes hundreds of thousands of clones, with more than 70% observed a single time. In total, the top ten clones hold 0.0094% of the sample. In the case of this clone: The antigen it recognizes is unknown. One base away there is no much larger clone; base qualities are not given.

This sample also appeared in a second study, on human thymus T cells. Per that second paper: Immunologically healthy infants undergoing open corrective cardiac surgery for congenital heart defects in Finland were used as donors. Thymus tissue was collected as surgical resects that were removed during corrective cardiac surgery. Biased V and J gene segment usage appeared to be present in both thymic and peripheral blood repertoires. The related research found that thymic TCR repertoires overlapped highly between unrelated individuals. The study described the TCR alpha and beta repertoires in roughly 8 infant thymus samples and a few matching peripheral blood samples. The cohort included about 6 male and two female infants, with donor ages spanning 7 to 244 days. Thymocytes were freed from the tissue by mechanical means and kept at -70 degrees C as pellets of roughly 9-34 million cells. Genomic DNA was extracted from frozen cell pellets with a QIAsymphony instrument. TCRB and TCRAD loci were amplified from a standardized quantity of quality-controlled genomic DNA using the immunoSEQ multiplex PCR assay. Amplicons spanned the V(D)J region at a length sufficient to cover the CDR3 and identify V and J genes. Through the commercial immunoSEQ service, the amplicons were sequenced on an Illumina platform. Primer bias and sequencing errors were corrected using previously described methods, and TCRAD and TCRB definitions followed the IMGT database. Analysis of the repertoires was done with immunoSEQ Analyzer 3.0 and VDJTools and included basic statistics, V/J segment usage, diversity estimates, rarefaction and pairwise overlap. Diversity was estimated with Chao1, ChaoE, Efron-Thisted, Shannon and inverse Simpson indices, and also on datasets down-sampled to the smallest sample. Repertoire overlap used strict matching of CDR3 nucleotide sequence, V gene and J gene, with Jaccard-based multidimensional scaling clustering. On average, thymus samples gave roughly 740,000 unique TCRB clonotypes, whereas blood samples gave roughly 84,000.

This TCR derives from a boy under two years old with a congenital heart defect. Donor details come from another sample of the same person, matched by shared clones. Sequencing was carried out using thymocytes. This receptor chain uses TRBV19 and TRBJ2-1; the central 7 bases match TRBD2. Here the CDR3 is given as CASSIGREPYNEQFF. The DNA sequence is TGTGCCAGTTCCATCGGGCGGGAGCCATACAATGAGCAGTTCTTC.